The 29 T cell receptor beta chains listed next were all sequenced from one sample in a study of blood T cell repertoires in COVID-19. TCRdb keeps only in-frame clones here, not all; method: immunoSEQ multiplex PCR. Here the sample spans hundreds of thousands of clones, about 68% being singletons. Sequencing input: peripheral blood. The receptors derive from a woman aged 80 or older with acute or convalescent COVID-19.

The chain is built from TRBV7-8 and TRBJ2-7; D remains unclear. CDR3 length equals 11 residues. Germline lookup yields CDR1 SGHVS and CDR2 FQNEAQ. Trimming shortened V by 4 bases and J by 2 bases, and 3 bases separated the two germline ends. CDR3 DNA sequence: TGTGCCAGCAGCTCCACCTACGAGCAGTACTTC. Translating gives CASSSTYEQYF.

The chain uses TRBV10-2 and TRBJ1-5; a weak D match, TRBD1 (5 bases). This CDR3 is 15 amino acids long. V gave up 2 bases and J gave up 6 bases, with 14 bases separating them. In germline, CDR1 is WSHSY, CDR2 SAAADI. CDR3 protein: CASSEGQGLSQPQHF. For the CDR3, the DNA is TGCGCCAGCAGTGAGGGGCAGGGTCTCAGTCAGCCCCAGCATTTT.

The rearrangement uses TRBV24-1 and TRBJ2-5; 8 bases map to TRBD1. The CDR3 contains 21 residues. Losses at the gene ends were 4 bases for V and 2 bases for J; bases not matched to a gene: 23. Germline V CDR1 and CDR2: KGHDR, SFDVKD. CDR3: CATSEPRPGQAVPFNQETQYF. CDR3 coding DNA: TGTGCCACCAGTGAGCCTCGACCGGGACAGGCCGTCCCCTTTAATCAAGAGACCCAGTACTTC.

The chain joins TRBV7-9 to TRBJ1-1; 7 nucleotides align to TRBD1. The ends lost 5 bases at V and 3 bases at J; junction bases unmatched: 3. This CDR3 comprises 13 residues. Germline-derived CDR1 and CDR2 are SEHNR and FQNEAQ (reference sequence). The CDR3 spells CASSGDRDTEAFF. The CDR3 DNA reads as TGTGCCAGCAGCGGTGACAGGGACACTGAAGCTTTCTTT.

The rearrangement joins TRBV5-4 to TRBJ2-7, with 7 bases matching TRBD2. The V segment lost 4 bases and the J segment 0 bases; nucleotides outside the gene matches: 7. This CDR3 contains 15 residues. Germline lookup yields CDR1 SGHNT and CDR2 YYREEE (reference sequence). CDR3 nucleotides: TGTGCCAGCAGCCCCGCCCTAGCGGTCTCCTACGAGCAGTACTTC. Its protein product is CASSPALAVSYEQYF.

V is TRBV7-9 and J is TRBJ2-3; 8 bases agree with TRBD1. Trimming at V came to 5 bases and at J to 0 bases, leaving 7 bases not matched to a gene. This CDR3 has 16 amino acids. Per germline, CDR1 SEHNR and CDR2 FQNEAQ (reference sequence). CDR3 protein: CASSARQGLSTDTQYF. The CDR3 DNA is TGTGCCAGCAGCGCCCGACAGGGGCTTAGCACAGATACGCAGTATTTT.

The chain combines TRBV5-5 with TRBJ2-3, with a tentative D call TRBD2 (5 bases). From germline, CDR1 is SGHKS and CDR2 YYEKEE (reference sequence). The CDR3 has 15 amino acids. The V end was cut by 2 bases, the J end by 2 bases, with 12 bases between. The CDR3, as DNA: TGTGCCAGCAGCTTCTCCACGGGGATCACAGATACGCAGTATTTT. Translated: CASSFSTGITDTQYF.

The rearrangement joins TRBV10-3 to TRBJ2-1, with D perhaps matching TRBD2 (5 bases). CDR3 length equals 15 residues. Per germline, CDR1 ENHRY and CDR2 SYGVKD. V lost 1 base and J 7 bases, leaving 14 bases between the germline ends. The CDR3 region is CAISEYRGSGNEQFF. The CDR3 DNA follows: TGTGCCATCAGTGAGTATCGAGGGAGTGGAAATGAGCAGTTCTTC.

J is TRBJ1-2 and V is TRBV5-4, with 7 bases matching TRBD1. The CDR3 extends over 13 amino acids. V trimming: 2 bases; J trimming: 6 bases; junction bases outside the gene matches: 4. Germline assignment: CDR1 SGHNT and CDR2 YYREEE (reference sequence). The CDR3 is CASSFQGENGYTF. CDR3 DNA: TGTGCCAGCAGCTTTCAGGGGGAAAATGGCTACACCTTC.

This clone was recorded once. The rearrangement links TRBV27 to TRBJ1-5, with 7 nucleotides matching TRBD1. The CDR3 is 15 amino acids. Germline values: CDR1 MNHEY, CDR2 SMNVEV (reference sequence). J gave up 1 base and V 6 bases, and 6 bases lay outside the gene matches. The CDR3 here is CASRQTGISNQPQHF. CDR3 sequence (DNA): TGTGCCAGCAGACAGACAGGGATAAGCAATCAGCCCCAGCATTTT.

The chain carries TRBV14 and TRBJ2-7; 9 bases agree with TRBD1. Germline values: CDR1 SGHDN, CDR2 FVKESK. Germline trimming cut 0 bases from V and 2 bases from J; bases unmatched to any gene: 8. The CDR3 totals 17 residues. CDR3 in amino acids: CASSQDPRGQGAYEQYF. The CDR3 nucleotides read TGTGCCAGCAGCCAAGACCCGAGGGGACAGGGCGCCTACGAGCAGTACTTC.

J is TRBJ1-2 and V is TRBV6-5, with D possibly matching TRBD1 (5 bases). This CDR3 comprises 13 residues. Germline V gene data show CDR1 as MNHEY and CDR2 as SVGAGI. Trimming stripped 2 bases from V and 4 bases from J, with 8 bases between. The CDR3 DNA sequence: TGTGCCAGCAGTTACGGGGGGGTCTATGGCTACACCTTC. It specifies CASSYGGVYGYTF.

The chain joins TRBV3-1 (or the pseudogene TRBV3-2) to TRBJ2-5; 11 bases line up with TRBD2. The CDR3 extends over 16 amino acids. V trimming: 1 base; J trimming: 4 bases; junction bases outside the gene matches: 5. From germline, CDR1 is LGHDT and CDR2 YNNKEL (reference sequence). For the CDR3, the DNA is TGTGCCAGCAGCCAAGCCCTCGGGACTAGCGGAGAGACCCAGTACTTC. Translation: CASSQALGTSGETQYF.

This sequence joins TRBV3-1 (or the pseudogene TRBV3-2) and TRBJ2-7; 11 nucleotides line up with TRBD1. V dropped 1 base and J dropped 6; count of bases not matched to a gene: 5. There are 15 residues in the CDR3. Germline assignment: CDR1 LGHDT and CDR2 YNNKEL (reference sequence). CDR3 sequence reads: CASSQGWGTGGEQYF. The CDR3 DNA reads as TGTGCCAGCAGCCAAGGATGGGGGACAGGGGGCGAGCAGTACTTC.

The chain employs TRBV18 and TRBJ2-7; 9 nucleotides line up with TRBD1. Unmatched junction bases numbered 5, after V lost 5 bases and J lost 0 bases. Germline V CDR1 and CDR2: KGHSH, LQKENI. This CDR3 is built from 15 residues. The CDR3 DNA sequence: TGTGCCAGCTCAGCGCAGGGACAGGGCTCCTACGAGCAGTACTTC. It is translated as CASSAQGQGSYEQYF. The full variable domain, its missing parts supplied by reference TRBV18 and TRBJ2-7, is NAGVMQNPRHLVRRRGQEARLRCSPMKGHSHVYWYRQLPEEGLKFMVYLQKENIIDESGMPKERFSAEFPKEGPSILRIQQVVRGDSAAYFCASSAQGQGSYEQYFGPGTRLTVT.

The chain couples TRBV29-1 to TRBJ2-5; 9 bases align to TRBD1. V was clipped by 7 bases and J by 5 bases; unmatched bases: 8. The CDR3 spans 13 residues. Germline V CDR1 and CDR2: SQVTM, ANQGSEA. Written as DNA, the CDR3 is TGCAGCGCGAGGGACAGGGTTTTCGAGACCCAGTACTTC. This codes for CSARDRVFETQYF. The full variable domain, in which reference TRBV29-1 and TRBJ2-5 provide the parts outside the CDR3, is SAVISQKPSRDICQRGTSLTIQCQVDSQVTMMFWYRQQPGQSLTLIATANQGSEATYESGFVIDKFPISRPNLTFSTLTVSNMSPEDSSIYLCSARDRVFETQYFGPGTRLLVL.

This chain uses TRBV4-1 with TRBJ2-5; 9 bases map to TRBD1. The ends lost 1 base at V and 5 bases at J; junction bases unmatched: 23. The germline V gene has CDR1 MGHRA and CDR2 YSYEKL. The CDR3 runs to 21 residues. The CDR3 DNA reads TGCGCCAGCAGCCAAGCATGGGGACAGGGCGGGTCGACGGGATATCTTGAGACCCAGTACTTC. Its translation: CASSQAWGQGGSTGYLETQYF.

V and J are TRBV19 and TRBJ2-1; tentatively, D is TRBD2 (5 bases). Germline V lookup: CDR1 LNHDA, CDR2 SQIVND (reference sequence). The CDR3 runs 14 residues. V shed 6 bases and J shed 8 bases, with 17 bases lying between them. The CDR3 sequence: CASRSGPNKHEQFF. For the CDR3, the DNA is TGTGCCAGTAGGAGCGGACCTAACAAACATGAGCAGTTCTTC.

This chain connects TRBV6-1 to TRBJ1-2; tentative D call: TRBD1 (5 bases). Germline CDR1 reads MNHNS; CDR2 reads SASEGT. The V end was cut by 2 bases, the J end by 7 bases, with 11 bases between. This CDR3 has 13 amino acids. As DNA, the CDR3 is TGTGCCAGCAGTGAATCGGGGGATACTGGCTACACCTTC. It codes for CASSESGDTGYTF.

The V call is TRBV19, the J call TRBJ2-7; 9 nucleotides align to TRBD2. Germline CDR1 and CDR2: LNHDA and SQIVND (reference sequence). CDR3 size: 18 residues. J lost 2 bases, V lost 2 bases, and 13 bases had no gene match. The CDR3 DNA sequence: TGTGCCAGTAGTATATCCACATCGGAGACTAGCGGAACCTACGAGCAGTACTTC. It encodes CASSISTSETSGTYEQYF.

V is TRBV5-1 and J is TRBJ1-1; the D gene is possibly TRBD1 (5 bases). The germline V and J ends were trimmed by 0 bases and 0 bases, with 12 bases remaining between them. The CDR3 runs 16 residues. CDR1 and CDR2 from the germline V gene are SGHRS and YFSETQ. CDR3 nucleotides: TGCGCCAGCAGCTTGGGCCCAGGGAACTTGAACACTGAAGCTTTCTTT. Protein sequence: CASSLGPGNLNTEAFF. Filled out from reference TRBV5-1 and TRBJ1-1, the complete variable domain reads KAGVTQTPRYLIKTRGQQVTLSCSPISGHRSVSWYQQTPGQGLQFLFEYFSETQRNKGNFPGRFSGRQFSNSRSEMNVSTLELGDSALYLCASSLGPGNLNTEAFFGQGTRLTVV.

This chain links TRBV6-5 with TRBJ1-1; tentative D call: TRBD1 (6 bases). Trimming took 6 bases from V and 4 from J, leaving 15 bases between them. CDR3 length: 14 amino acids. Germline values: CDR1 MNHEY, CDR2 SVGAGI. The CDR3 DNA reads TGTGCCAGCAGCGGCCCGGGGGGGCGCACTGAAGCTTTCTTT. Its protein product is CASSGPGGRTEAFF.

This clone was counted a few times. The rearrangement links TRBV6-6 to TRBJ2-5, with TRBD1 matching 8 bases. The junction had 6 bases not matched to a gene; V was cut back by 2 bases and J by 4 bases. The germline gives CDR1 MNHNY, CDR2 SVGAGI (reference sequence). The CDR3 consists of 15 residues. CDR3 sequence reads: CASSYRTGGIETQYF. As DNA, the CDR3 is TGTGCCAGCAGTTACCGCACAGGGGGGATAGAGACCCAGTACTTC.

The rearrangement links TRBV19 to TRBJ2-4; D might be TRBD2 (6 bases). V was clipped by 1 base and J by 12 bases, with 10 bases between them. Germline V gene sequence: CDR1 LNHDA, CDR2 SQIVND (reference sequence). There are 12 residues in the CDR3. CDR3 residues: CASSIGGGNQYF. In DNA form, the CDR3 reads TGTGCCAGTAGTATAGGAGGAGGGAATCAGTACTTC.

The chain is built from TRBV5-4 and TRBJ2-4; 8 nucleotides match TRBD1. This CDR3 comprises 14 residues. The germline V gene encodes CDR1 SGHNT and CDR2 YYREEE (reference sequence). V gave up 4 bases and J gave up 8 bases; unmatched junction bases: 8. The CDR3 protein is CASSPQTGDYIQYF. The CDR3 nucleotides read TGTGCCAGCAGCCCCCAGACAGGGGATTACATTCAGTACTTC.

The V gene is TRBV6-5, the J gene TRBJ1-1, with 8 bases that match TRBD1. V lost 2 bases and J lost 7; bases outside the gene matches: 6. The CDR3 has 14 residues. CDR1 and CDR2 from the germline V gene are MNHEY and SVGAGI. CDR3 nucleotides: TGTGCCAGCAGTTACGCGACAGGGGTGGTTGAAGCTTTCTTT. Protein sequence: CASSYATGVVEAFF.

The chain has TRBV6-5 and TRBJ2-1; 11 nucleotides line up with TRBD1. The length of the CDR3 is 13 residues. Unmatched junction bases numbered 5, after V lost 7 bases and J lost 9 bases. CDR1 MNHEY and CDR2 SVGAGI come from the germline V gene. CDR3 nucleotides: TGTGCCAGCAACGGACAGGGGGCAGTTGAGCAGTTCTTC. It translates to CASNGQGAVEQFF.

This clone appeared a single time. The chain couples TRBV4-3 to TRBJ1-6, with unresolved D. V lost 2 bases and J lost 10, with 15 bases in between. The CDR3 runs to 15 residues. The germline V gene has CDR1 LGHNA and CDR2 YSLEER. The CDR3 region has the DNA TGCGCCAGCAGCCAACCATTTCGGAGTGGGTCACCCCTCCACTTT. This gives the protein CASSQPFRSGSPLHF.

The V gene is TRBV6-5, the J gene TRBJ1-6, with 8 bases matching TRBD1. Trimming took 5 bases from V and 6 from J; bases not matched to a gene: 3. Germline V lookup: CDR1 MNHEY, CDR2 SVGAGI. The CDR3 runs to 14 residues. Here the CDR3 DNA reads TGTGCCAGCAGTCTTCAGGGGGCTAATTCACCCCTCCACTTT. Its translation: CASSLQGANSPLHF.